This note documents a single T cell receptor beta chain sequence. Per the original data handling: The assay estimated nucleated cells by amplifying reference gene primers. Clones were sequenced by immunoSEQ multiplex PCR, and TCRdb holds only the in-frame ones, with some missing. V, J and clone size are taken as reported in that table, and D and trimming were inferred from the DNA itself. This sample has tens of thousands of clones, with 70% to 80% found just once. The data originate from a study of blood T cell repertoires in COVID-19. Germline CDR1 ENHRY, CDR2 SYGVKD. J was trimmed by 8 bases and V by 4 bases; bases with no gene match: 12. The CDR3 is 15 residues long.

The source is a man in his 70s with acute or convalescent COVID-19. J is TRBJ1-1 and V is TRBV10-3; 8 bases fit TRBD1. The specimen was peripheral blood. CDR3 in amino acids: CAISANPGQGNEAFF. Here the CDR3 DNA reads TGTGCCATCAGTGCTAATCCTGGACAGGGCAACGAAGCTTTCTTT.